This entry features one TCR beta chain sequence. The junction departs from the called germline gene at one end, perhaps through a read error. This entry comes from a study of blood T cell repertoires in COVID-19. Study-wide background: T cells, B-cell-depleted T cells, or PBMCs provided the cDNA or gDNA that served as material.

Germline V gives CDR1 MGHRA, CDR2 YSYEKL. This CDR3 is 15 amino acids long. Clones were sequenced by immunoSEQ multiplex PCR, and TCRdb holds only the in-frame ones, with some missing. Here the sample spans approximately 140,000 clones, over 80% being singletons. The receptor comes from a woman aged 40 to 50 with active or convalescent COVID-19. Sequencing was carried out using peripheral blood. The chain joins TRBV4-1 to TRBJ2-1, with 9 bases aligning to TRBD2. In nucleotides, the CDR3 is TGCGCCAGCAGCCAAGGACTAGCGGCTTACATTGAGCAGTTCTTC. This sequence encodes CASSQGLAAYIEQFF.